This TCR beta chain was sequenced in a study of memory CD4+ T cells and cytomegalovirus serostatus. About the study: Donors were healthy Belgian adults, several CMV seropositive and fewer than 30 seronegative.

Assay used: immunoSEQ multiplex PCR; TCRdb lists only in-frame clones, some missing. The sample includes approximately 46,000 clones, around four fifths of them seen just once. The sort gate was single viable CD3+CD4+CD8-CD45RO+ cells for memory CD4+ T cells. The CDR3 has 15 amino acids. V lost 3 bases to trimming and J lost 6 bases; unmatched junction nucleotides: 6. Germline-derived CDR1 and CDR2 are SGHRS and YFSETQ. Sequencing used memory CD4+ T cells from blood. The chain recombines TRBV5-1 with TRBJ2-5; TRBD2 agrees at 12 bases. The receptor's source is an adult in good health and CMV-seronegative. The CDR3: CASSSGLAGLKTQYF. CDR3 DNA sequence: TGCGCCAGCAGCTCAGGACTAGCGGGGCTTAAGACCCAGTACTTC.